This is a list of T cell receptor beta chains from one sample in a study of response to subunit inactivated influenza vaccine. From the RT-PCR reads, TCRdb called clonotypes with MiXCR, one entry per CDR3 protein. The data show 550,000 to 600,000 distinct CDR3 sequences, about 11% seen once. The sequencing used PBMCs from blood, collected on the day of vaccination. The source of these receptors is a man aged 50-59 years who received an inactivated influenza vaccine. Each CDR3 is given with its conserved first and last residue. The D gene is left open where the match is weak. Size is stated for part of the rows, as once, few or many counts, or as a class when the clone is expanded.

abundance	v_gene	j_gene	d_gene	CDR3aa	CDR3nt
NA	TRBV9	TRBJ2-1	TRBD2	CASSGRGRDSSYNEQFF	TGTGCCAGCAGCGGTCGCGGGAGGGATAGCTCCTACAATGAGCAGTTCTTC
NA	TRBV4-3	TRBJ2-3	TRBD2	CASSPRKGAGGPTDTQYF	TGCGCCAGCAGCCCACGTAAGGGAGCGGGGGGGCCCACAGATACGCAGTATTTT
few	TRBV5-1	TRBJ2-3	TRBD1	CASSRGQGAPDTQYF	TGCGCCAGCAGCAGGGGACAGGGGGCTCCAGATACGCAGTATTTT
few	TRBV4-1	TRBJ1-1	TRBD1	CASSRQGHTEAFF	TGCGCCAGCAGCCGACAGGGGCACACTGAAGCTTTCTTT
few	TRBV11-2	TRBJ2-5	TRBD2	CASSFTSQAIAGVETQYF	TGTGCCAGCAGCTTCACCTCTCAGGCGATAGCGGGGGTAGAGACCCAGTACTTC
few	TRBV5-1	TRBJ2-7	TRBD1	CASSPSWTGDEQYF	TGCGCCAGCAGCCCATCGTGGACAGGGGACGAGCAGTACTTC
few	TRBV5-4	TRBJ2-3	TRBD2	CASSLTSGATDTQYF	TGTGCCAGCAGCTTGACTAGCGGAGCTACAGATACGCAGTATTTT
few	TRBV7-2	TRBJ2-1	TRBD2	CASSLARGRALEQFF	TGTGCCAGCAGCTTAGCTCGGGGGAGGGCCCTTGAGCAGTTCTTC
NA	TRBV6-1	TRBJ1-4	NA	CASSRVNSPRGEKLFF	TGTGCCAGCAGCCGTGTCAACAGCCCGCGGGGTGAAAAACTGTTTTTT
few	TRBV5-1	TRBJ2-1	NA	CASSFGSRKNEQFF	TGCGCCAGCAGCTTCGGATCCCGTAAGAATGAGCAGTTCTTC
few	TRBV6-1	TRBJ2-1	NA	CASQKGDQKYNEQFF	TGTGCCAGTCAAAAGGGGGACCAAAAATACAATGAGCAGTTCTTC
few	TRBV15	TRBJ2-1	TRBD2	CATSSRLIWQSSGSINEQFF	TGTGCCACCAGCTCAAGATTGATTTGGCAGAGTAGCGGGAGTATCAATGAGCAGTTCTTC
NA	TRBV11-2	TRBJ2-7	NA	CASSLVWGGDRGFYEQYF	TGTGCCAGCAGCTTAGTATGGGGGGGGGACAGAGGATTCTACGAGCAGTACTTC
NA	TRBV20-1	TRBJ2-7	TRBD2	CSARVAGDSTEQYF	TGCAGTGCTAGAGTCGCGGGAGACAGTACCGAGCAGTACTTC
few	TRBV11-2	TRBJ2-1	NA	CASSPPRRGAYNEQFF	TGTGCCAGCAGCCCCCCAAGGAGGGGAGCATACAATGAGCAGTTCTTC
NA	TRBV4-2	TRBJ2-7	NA	CASSQGLDWGEQYF	TGTGCCAGCAGCCAAGGCTTGGACTGGGGCGAGCAGTACTTC
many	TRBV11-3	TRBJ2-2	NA	CASSLDPGQTGELFF	TGTGCCAGCAGCTTAGATCCAGGGCAAACCGGGGAGCTGTTTTTT
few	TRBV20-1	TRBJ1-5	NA	CSASSQISNQPQHF	TGCAGTGCTAGTAGCCAGATAAGCAATCAGCCCCAGCATTTT
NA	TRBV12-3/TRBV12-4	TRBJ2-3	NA	CASSLKGHTDTQYF	TGTGCCAGCAGTTTAAAGGGCCACACAGATACGCAGTATTTT
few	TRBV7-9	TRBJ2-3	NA	CASSSSTGSTDTQYF	TGTGCCAGCAGCAGTAGCACAGGGAGCACAGATACGCAGTATTTT
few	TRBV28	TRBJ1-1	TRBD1	CASTPRGDRGRTPTEAFF	TGTGCCAGCACCCCAAGAGGTGACAGGGGACGGACGCCCACTGAAGCTTTCTTT
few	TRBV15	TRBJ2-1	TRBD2	CATSRGLAGGPTYNEQFF	TGTGCCACCAGCAGAGGACTAGCGGGAGGGCCTACGTACAATGAGCAGTTCTTC
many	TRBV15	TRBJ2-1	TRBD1	CATSRDKETGNFDEQFF	TGTGCCACCAGCAGAGACAAGGAGACAGGGAATTTTGATGAGCAGTTCTTC
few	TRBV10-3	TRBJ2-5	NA	CAISESSRTQYF	TGTGCCATCAGTGAGTCTAGCCGGACCCAGTACTTC